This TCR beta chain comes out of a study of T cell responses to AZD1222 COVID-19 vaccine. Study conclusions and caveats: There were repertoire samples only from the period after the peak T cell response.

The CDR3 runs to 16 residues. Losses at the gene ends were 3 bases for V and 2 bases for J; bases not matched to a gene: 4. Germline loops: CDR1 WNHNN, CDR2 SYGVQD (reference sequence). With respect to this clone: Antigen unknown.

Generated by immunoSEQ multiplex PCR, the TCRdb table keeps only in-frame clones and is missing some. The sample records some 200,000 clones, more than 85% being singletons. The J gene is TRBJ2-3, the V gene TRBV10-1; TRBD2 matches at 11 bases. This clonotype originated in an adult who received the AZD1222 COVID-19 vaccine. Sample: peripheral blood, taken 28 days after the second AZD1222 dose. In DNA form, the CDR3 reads TGCGCCAGCAGTGAACAACTAGCGGGGGTCACAGATACGCAGTATTTT. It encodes CASSEQLAGVTDTQYF.